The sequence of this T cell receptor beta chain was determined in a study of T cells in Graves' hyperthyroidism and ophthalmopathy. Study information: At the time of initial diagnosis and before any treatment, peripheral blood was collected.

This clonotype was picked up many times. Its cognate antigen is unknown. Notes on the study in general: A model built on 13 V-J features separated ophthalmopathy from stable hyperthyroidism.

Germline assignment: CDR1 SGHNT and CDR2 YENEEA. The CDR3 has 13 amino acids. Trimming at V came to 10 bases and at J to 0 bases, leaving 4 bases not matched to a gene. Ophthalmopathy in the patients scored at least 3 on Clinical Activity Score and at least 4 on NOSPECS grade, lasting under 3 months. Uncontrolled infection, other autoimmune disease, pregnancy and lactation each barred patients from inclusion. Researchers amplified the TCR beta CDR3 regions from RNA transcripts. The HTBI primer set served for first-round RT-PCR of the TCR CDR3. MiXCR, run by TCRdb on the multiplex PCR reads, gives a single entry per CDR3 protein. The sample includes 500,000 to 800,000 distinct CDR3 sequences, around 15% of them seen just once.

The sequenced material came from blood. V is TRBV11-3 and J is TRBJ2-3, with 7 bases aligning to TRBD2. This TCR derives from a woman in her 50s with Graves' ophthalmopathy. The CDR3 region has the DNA TGTGCCACCACGGGGGGTAGCACAGATACGCAGTATTTT. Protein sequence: CATTGGSTDTQYF.